Listed here are 6 T cell receptor beta chains from one sample, sequenced in a study of T cells after yellow fever vaccination. TCRdb recomputed calls from the 5' RACE reads with MiXCR, one row per CDR3 protein. The sample contains about 330,000 distinct CDR3 sequences, about 8.3% of which appear only once. The sequences come from PBMCs, collected about 41 days after the first yellow fever vaccination. These receptors all come from a young man who received the YFV17D yellow fever vaccine.

J is TRBJ2-3 and V is TRBV5-4; perhaps TRBD2 as D (7 bases). Trimming pared 4 bases from V and 4 bases from J, leaving 19 bases between. Germline-derived CDR1 and CDR2 are SGHNT and YYREEE (reference sequence). The CDR3 spans 16 residues. The CDR3 spells CASSEGGARGPDTQYF. As DNA, the CDR3 is TGTGCCAGCAGCGAAGGGGGGGCCCGAGGCCCAGATACGCAGTATTTT.

This clonotype was detected ten times or more. CDR3 in DNA: TGCGCCAGCAGCCCAGGACTAGACAGCAATCAGCCCCAGCATTTT. Amino acid sequence: CASSPGLDSNQPQHF. The chain recombines TRBV5-1 with TRBJ1-5; D ambiguous. Deletions cut 4 bases from V and 1 base from J, with 12 bases between. The CDR3 contains 15 residues. Looked up from germline, CDR1 is SGHRS and CDR2 is YFSETQ.

This clonotype occurred a few times. The chain has TRBV6-5 and TRBJ1-1; unclear D gene. V was cut by 3 bases and J by 1 base, with 12 bases left in between. This CDR3 has 15 residues. The V gene's germline CDR1 is MNHEY and CDR2 SVGAGI. CDR3 DNA sequence: TGTGCCAGCAGTTATTTCGCGGGGAGGAACACTGAAGCTTTCTTT. The encoded protein is CASSYFAGRNTEAFF.

The chain has TRBV20-1 and TRBJ1-1, with unresolved D. This CDR3 has 13 amino acids. The V gene lost 6 bases and the J gene lost 1 base, with 12 bases spanning the gap. CDR1 is DFQATT, CDR2 SNEGSKA, per germline (reference sequence). This CDR3 is CSAPPPGNTEAFF. CDR3 in DNA: TGCAGTGCCCCCCCCCCGGGGAACACTGAAGCTTTCTTT.

The chain joins TRBV7-2 to TRBJ1-1, with D unclear. Between the trimmed V and J ends, which lost 5 bases and 6 bases, there was a span of 19 bases. The CDR3 has 15 amino acids. Germline loops: CDR1 SGHTA, CDR2 FQGNSA. The DNA of the CDR3 is TGTGCCAGCAGCCAAACCTGGGAAGGGTACTCTGAAGCTTTCTTT. Protein sequence: CASSQTWEGYSEAFF.

There are a few counts of this clonotype. This chain joins TRBV19 and TRBJ2-5, with D perhaps TRBD1 (5 bases). CDR3 length: 13 residues. Germline V gene lookup returns CDR1 LNHDA and CDR2 SQIVND (reference sequence). The germline V and J ends were trimmed by 8 bases and 2 bases, with 12 bases remaining between them. This CDR3 reads CASGDSYQETQYF. The CDR3 nucleotides are TGTGCCAGTGGAGACAGTTATCAAGAGACCCAGTACTTC.